The rows below give T cell receptor beta chains drawn from one sample of a study of blood T cell repertoires in COVID-19. This table comes from immunoSEQ multiplex PCR, and its TCRdb copy is limited to in-frame clones, with some not included. Of about 270,000 clones listed, 70% to 90% are singletons. Sample: PBMCs or T cells enriched from blood (not recorded which). These TCRs come from a woman younger than 45 with acute COVID-19. Each CDR3 is given with its conserved first and last residue. A D gene is named only where the DNA matches it firmly. The size of a clone is reported for some rows only, either as once, few or many, or as a class for expanded clones.

CDR3 length,D gene,V gene,clone size,J gene,CDR3 protein,CDR3 DNA
16,TRBD1,TRBV28,NA,TRBJ1-1,CASPPGQGEGLTEAFF,TGTGCCAGCCCACCGGGACAGGGAGAGGGATTGACTGAAGCTTTCTTT
15,NA,TRBV6-2/TRBV6-3,NA,TRBJ2-1,CASSALGVVAGEQFF,TGTGCCAGCAGCGCCCTGGGAGTAGTCGCGGGTGAGCAGTTCTTC
13,NA,TRBV18,NA,TRBJ2-1,CASSPPTYNEQFF,TGTGCCAGCTCACCTCCAACCTACAATGAGCAGTTCTTC
16,TRBD1,TRBV6-5,NA,TRBJ1-3,CASSYSGDSIGNTIYF,TGTGCCAGCAGTTACTCCGGGGACAGCATTGGAAACACCATATATTTT
15,TRBD2,TRBV12-5,NA,TRBJ2-7,CASGATGLAGEEQYF,TGTGCTAGTGGTGCAACGGGACTAGCGGGAGAGGAGCAGTACTTC
14,TRBD1,TRBV5-5,NA,TRBJ1-4,CASSQTGGYEKLFF,TGTGCCAGCAGCCAGACAGGGGGTTATGAAAAACTGTTTTTT
17,TRBD1,TRBV24-1,NA,TRBJ1-2,CATSDSGTGYSNYGYTF,TGTGCCACCAGTGACTCCGGGACAGGGTATTCTAACTATGGCTACACCTTC
16,TRBD2,TRBV5-1,NA,TRBJ2-1,CASSPRTSGSGDEQFF,TGCGCCAGCAGCCCCCGGACTAGCGGGAGTGGGGATGAGCAGTTCTTC
14,NA,TRBV30,NA,TRBJ1-5,CAWSGQISNQPQHF,TGTGCCTGGAGTGGACAGATCAGCAATCAGCCCCAGCATTTT
13,NA,TRBV5-1,NA,TRBJ2-3,CASTPGSTDTQYF,TGCGCCAGCACCCCGGGTTCCACAGATACGCAGTATTTT
14,NA,TRBV6-5,NA,TRBJ1-4,CASSRGSTNEKLFF,TGTGCCAGCAGTAGGGGGTCGACTAATGAAAAACTGTTTTTT
15,TRBD1,TRBV28,NA,TRBJ2-1,CASSIPGTGVGEQFF,TGTGCCAGCAGTATCCCCGGGACAGGGGTGGGAGAGCAGTTCTTC
15,TRBD1,TRBV10-2,NA,TRBJ1-6,CASSEEDRVNSPLHF,TGCGCCAGCAGTGAGGAGGACAGGGTTAATTCACCCCTCCACTTT
14,NA,TRBV29-1,once,TRBJ2-2,CSVELGRGTGELFF,TGCAGCGTTGAACTGGGGCGCGGTACCGGGGAGCTGTTTTTT
15,NA,TRBV7-3,NA,TRBJ2-2,CASSLHGSDTGELFF,TGTGCCAGCAGCTTACACGGGAGCGACACCGGGGAGCTGTTTTTT
14,NA,TRBV6-5,NA,TRBJ2-2,CASRPRAGFGELFF,TGTGCCAGCAGGCCGAGGGCGGGGTTCGGGGAGCTGTTTTTT
13,NA,TRBV12-3/TRBV12-4,NA,TRBJ1-1,CASNRGANTEAFF,TGTGCCAGCAATCGGGGGGCGAACACTGAAGCTTTCTTT
12,NA,TRBV2,NA,TRBJ2-3,CASTQRGDTQYF,TGTGCCAGCACCCAAAGGGGAGATACGCAGTATTTT
13,TRBD1,TRBV12-5,NA,TRBJ2-4,CASAKGTEDIQYF,TGTGCTAGTGCCAAAGGGACAGAGGACATTCAGTACTTC
13,NA,TRBV29-1,NA,TRBJ1-1,CSVAGQMGTEAFF,TGCAGCGTTGCGGGACAAATGGGGACTGAAGCTTTCTTT
18,NA,TRBV27,NA,TRBJ2-3,CASSLSPWSWGSTDTQYF,TGTGCCAGCAGTTTATCCCCTTGGTCGTGGGGCAGCACAGATACGCAGTATTTT
12,NA,TRBV21-1,NA,TRBJ2-1,CASIRGYNEQFF,TGTGCCAGCATTAGGGGCTACAATGAGCAGTTCTTC
15,NA,TRBV28,NA,TRBJ1-3,CASSLRVFSGNTIYF,TGTGCCAGCAGTTTACGGGTCTTCTCTGGAAACACCATATATTTT
15,NA,TRBV4-2,NA,TRBJ2-7,CASSQIPTGRNEQYF,TGTGCCAGCAGCCAAATCCCGACAGGGAGGAACGAGCAGTACTTC
13,TRBD2,TRBV19,NA,TRBJ2-1,CASTTSGSDEQFF,TGTGCCAGTACCACTAGCGGGAGCGATGAGCAGTTCTTC
15,TRBD2,TRBV5-4,NA,TRBJ2-1,CASRHQREVTDEQFF,TGTGCCAGCAGACACCAGCGGGAGGTCACCGATGAGCAGTTCTTC
13,NA,TRBV12-3/TRBV12-4,NA,TRBJ1-3,CASSLEQGNTIYF,TGTGCCAGCAGTTTAGAACAGGGAAACACCATATATTTT
14,NA,TRBV7-3,once,TRBJ2-1,CASSPGGRYNEQFF,TGTGCCAGCAGCCCCGGCGGCAGATACAATGAGCAGTTCTTC
16,TRBD2,TRBV7-9,NA,TRBJ2-7,CASSPNAGTSLYEQYF,TGTGCCAGCAGCCCCAACGCAGGGACTAGTCTCTACGAGCAGTACTTC
12,NA,TRBV6-5,NA,TRBJ2-1,CASSNPGNEQFF,TGTGCCAGCAGCAACCCCGGTAATGAGCAGTTCTTC
14,TRBD1,TRBV28,NA,TRBJ1-2,CASSLTGVVGGYTF,TGTGCCAGCAGTCTAACAGGGGTTGTCGGGGGCTACACCTTC
13,NA,TRBV19,NA,TRBJ1-2,CASSLQFREGYTF,TGTGCCAGTAGTCTCCAATTCCGGGAGGGCTACACCTTC
15,NA,TRBV29-1,NA,TRBJ2-3,CSVEDLLQATDTQYF,TGCAGCGTTGAAGATCTGCTTCAAGCCACAGATACGCAGTATTTT
13,NA,TRBV27,NA,TRBJ2-1,CASSLLAGNEQFF,TGTGCCAGCAGCTTACTAGCCGGAAATGAGCAGTTCTTC
20,TRBD1,TRBV24-1,NA,TRBJ2-6,CATSDPTPGQAASGANVLTF,TGTGCCACCAGTGATCCGACACCGGGACAGGCGGCGTCTGGGGCCAACGTCCTGACTTTC
13,NA,TRBV5-1,NA,TRBJ1-1,CASSEDMNTEAFF,TGCGCCAGCAGCGAGGACATGAACACTGAAGCTTTCTTT
15,TRBD2,TRBV5-6,NA,TRBJ2-1,CASSLVAGEYNEQFF,TGTGCCAGCAGCTTGGTGGCGGGAGAGTATAATGAGCAGTTCTTC
15,TRBD1,TRBV4-1,once,TRBJ2-7,CASSGLTGTSYEQYF,TGCGCCAGCAGCGGATTGACAGGGACCTCCTACGAGCAGTACTTC
18,TRBD2,TRBV5-1,once,TRBJ2-1,CASSSTVPGLADYTEQFF,TGCGCCAGCAGTTCTACCGTACCAGGACTAGCGGACTACACTGAGCAGTTCTTC
15,NA,TRBV5-1,NA,TRBJ1-6,CASSGMTGGNSPLHF,TGCGCCAGCAGCGGAATGACAGGAGGCAATTCACCCCTCCACTTT
14,NA,TRBV21-1,NA,TRBJ1-3,CASKGVRSGNTIYF,TGTGCCAGCAAGGGGGTTCGTTCTGGAAACACCATATATTTT
16,TRBD2,TRBV13,NA,TRBJ2-7,CASSSELAGGAYEQYF,TGTGCCAGCAGCTCGGAACTAGCGGGAGGAGCCTACGAGCAGTACTTC
19,NA,TRBV6-2/TRBV6-3,NA,TRBJ2-7,CASSYLWASKPGQRYEQYF,TGTGCCAGCAGTTACCTATGGGCCTCCAAACCGGGACAAAGGTACGAGCAGTACTTC
15,TRBD2,TRBV2,NA,TRBJ2-7,CASSRVGLAGDEQYF,TGTGCCAGCAGCCGAGTAGGACTAGCGGGAGACGAGCAGTACTTC
15,TRBD2,TRBV6-2/TRBV6-3,NA,TRBJ2-1,CASSYGLAGEREQFF,TGTGCCAGCAGTTACGGACTAGCGGGAGAACGGGAGCAGTTCTTC
16,TRBD1,TRBV28,NA,TRBJ2-7,CASKMTPGQGTYEQYF,TGTGCCAGCAAGATGACACCGGGACAGGGTACCTACGAGCAGTACTTC